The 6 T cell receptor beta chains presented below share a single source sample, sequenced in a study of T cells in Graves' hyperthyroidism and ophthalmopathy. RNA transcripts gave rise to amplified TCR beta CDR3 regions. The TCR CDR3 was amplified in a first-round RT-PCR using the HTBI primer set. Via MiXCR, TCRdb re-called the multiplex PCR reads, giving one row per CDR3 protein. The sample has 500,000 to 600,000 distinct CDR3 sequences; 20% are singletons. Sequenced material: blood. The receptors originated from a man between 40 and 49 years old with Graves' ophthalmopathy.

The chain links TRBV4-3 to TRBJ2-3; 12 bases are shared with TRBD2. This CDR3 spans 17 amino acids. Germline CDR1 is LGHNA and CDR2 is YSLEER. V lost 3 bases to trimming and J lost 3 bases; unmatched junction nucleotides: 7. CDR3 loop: CASSQGLAGSWTDTQYF. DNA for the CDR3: TGCGCCAGCAGCCAGGGACTAGCGGGTAGCTGGACAGATACGCAGTATTTT.

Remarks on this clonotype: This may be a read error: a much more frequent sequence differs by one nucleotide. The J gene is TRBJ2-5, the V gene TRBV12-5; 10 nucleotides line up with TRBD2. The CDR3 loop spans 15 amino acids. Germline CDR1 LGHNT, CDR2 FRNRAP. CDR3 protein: CAGGLALAGGETQYF. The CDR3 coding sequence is TGTGCTGGTGGTTTGGCCTTAGCGGGGGGCGAGACCCAGTACTTC.

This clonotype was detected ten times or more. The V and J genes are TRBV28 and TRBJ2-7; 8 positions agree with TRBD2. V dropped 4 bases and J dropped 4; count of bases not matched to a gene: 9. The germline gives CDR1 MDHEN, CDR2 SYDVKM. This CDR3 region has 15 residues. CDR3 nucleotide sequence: TGTGCCAGCAGTTCCTCCTTTGCGGGAGGTTACGAGCAGTACTTC. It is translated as CASSSSFAGGYEQYF.

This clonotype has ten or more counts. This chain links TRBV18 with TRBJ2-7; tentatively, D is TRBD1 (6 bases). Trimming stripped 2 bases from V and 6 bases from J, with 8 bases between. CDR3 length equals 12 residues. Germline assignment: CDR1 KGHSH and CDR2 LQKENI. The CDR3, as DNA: TGTGCCAGCTCACCAATGACAGGCGAGCAGTACTTC. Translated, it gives CASSPMTGEQYF.

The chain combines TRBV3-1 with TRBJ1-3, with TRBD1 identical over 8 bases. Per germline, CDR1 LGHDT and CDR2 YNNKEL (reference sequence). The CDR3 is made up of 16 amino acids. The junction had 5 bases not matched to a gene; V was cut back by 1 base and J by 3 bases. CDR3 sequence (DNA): TGTGCCAGCAGCCAAGGGTCAGGGGGCTATGGAAACACCATATATTTT. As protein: CASSQGSGGYGNTIYF.

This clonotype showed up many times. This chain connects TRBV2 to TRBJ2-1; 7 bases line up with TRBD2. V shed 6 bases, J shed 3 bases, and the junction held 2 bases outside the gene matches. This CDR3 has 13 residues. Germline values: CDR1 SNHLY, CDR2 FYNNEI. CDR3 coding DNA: TGTGCCAGCAGCCTAGCGGACTACAATGAGCAGTTCTTC. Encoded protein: CASSLADYNEQFF.